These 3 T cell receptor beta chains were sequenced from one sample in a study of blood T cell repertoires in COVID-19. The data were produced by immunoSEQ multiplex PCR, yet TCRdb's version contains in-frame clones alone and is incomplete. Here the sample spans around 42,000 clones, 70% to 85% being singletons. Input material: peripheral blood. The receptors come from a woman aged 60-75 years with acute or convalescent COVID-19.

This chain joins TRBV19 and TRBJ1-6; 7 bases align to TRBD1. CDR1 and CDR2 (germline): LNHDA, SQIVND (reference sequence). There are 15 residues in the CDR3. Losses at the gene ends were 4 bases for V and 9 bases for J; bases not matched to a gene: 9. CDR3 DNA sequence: TGTGCCAGTAGTACACAGACAGGGATTGGTTCACCCCTCCACTTT. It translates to CASSTQTGIGSPLHF.

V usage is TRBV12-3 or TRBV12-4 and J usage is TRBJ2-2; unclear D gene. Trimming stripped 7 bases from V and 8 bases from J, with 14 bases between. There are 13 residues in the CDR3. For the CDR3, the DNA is TGTGCCAGCACGCCTTCTCATCAGGGGGAGCTGTTTTTT. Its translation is CASTPSHQGELFF.

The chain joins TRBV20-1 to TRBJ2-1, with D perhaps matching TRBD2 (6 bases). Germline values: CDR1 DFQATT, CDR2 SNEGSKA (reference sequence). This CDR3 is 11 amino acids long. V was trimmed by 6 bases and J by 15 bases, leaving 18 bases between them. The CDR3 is CSAQRLGRAFF. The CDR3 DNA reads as TGCAGTGCCCAACGACTAGGAAGGGCGTTCTTC.